Detailed here is one TCR beta chain. The data were taken from a study of blood T cell repertoires in COVID-19. Study overall: The United States, Italy and Spain provided the acute and convalescent COVID-19 samples.

Data came from immunoSEQ multiplex PCR; TCRdb stores just in-frame clones and leaves some out. The data hold roughly 330,000 clones, with 70% to 90% observed a single time. Recovered Cohort 3 donors showed two negative PCRs, clearance, or symptom resolution. Germline CDR1 SGHDT, CDR2 YYEEEE. The J segment lost 6 bases and the V segment lost 8 bases, leaving 12 bases of the junction unmatched. This CDR3 spans 14 amino acids. This TCR derives from a woman in her 30s who had recovered from COVID-19. Specimen: PBMCs or T cells enriched from blood (not recorded which). The chain combines TRBV5-6 with TRBJ2-7, with 9 bases identical to TRBD1. The DNA of the CDR3 is TGTGCCAGTCGCTATCGGGACAGGGCCCCCGAGCAGTACTTC. This encodes CASRYRDRAPEQYF. The variable domain in full, with the rest retrieved from reference TRBV5-6 and TRBJ2-7, is DAGVTQSPTHLIKTRGQQVTLRCSPKSGHDTVSWYQQALGQGPQFIFQYYEEEERQRGNFPDRFSGHQFPNYSSELNVNALLLGDSALYLCASRYRDRAPEQYFGPGTRLTVT.